The source of this TCR beta chain is a study of blood T cell repertoires in COVID-19. Study overall: Samples of COVID-19 (acute and convalescent) were obtained from the United States, Italy and Spain. Sources were T cells, B-cell-depleted T cells, or PBMCs; the material itself was cDNA or gDNA.

In Seattle, patients joined the study during active infection and were tracked longitudinally. The sample holds a few counts of this clone. Original handling: Amplification of reference gene primers provided the estimated nucleated cell counts. Here immunoSEQ multiplex PCR was the method, and the copy in TCRdb shows in-frame clones only, minus some. That table gives V, J and clone size, and the DNA gave D and trimming. Among about 300,000 clones, under 90% were seen once, and the ten largest hold roughly 1.9%. This clonotype originated in a woman in her 30s with COVID-19, enrolled during active disease. Material: peripheral blood.

CDR3 residues: CASYQGGEAFF. The CDR3 nucleotides read TGTGCCAGCTACCAGGGCGGTGAAGCTTTCTTT. The genes are TRBV28 and TRBJ1-1; weak D call: TRBD1 (5 bases). CDR1 and CDR2 from the germline V gene are MDHEN and SYDVKM. V lost 8 bases, J lost 7 bases, and 11 bases lay in between. The CDR3 totals 11 residues.